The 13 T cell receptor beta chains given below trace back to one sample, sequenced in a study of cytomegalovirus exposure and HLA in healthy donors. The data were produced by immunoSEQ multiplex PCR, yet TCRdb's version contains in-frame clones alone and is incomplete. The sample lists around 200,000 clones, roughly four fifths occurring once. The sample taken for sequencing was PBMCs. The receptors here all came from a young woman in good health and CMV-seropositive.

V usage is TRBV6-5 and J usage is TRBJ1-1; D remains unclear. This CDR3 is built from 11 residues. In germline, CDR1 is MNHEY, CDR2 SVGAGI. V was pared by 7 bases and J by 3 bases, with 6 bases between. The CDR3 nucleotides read TGTGCCAGCAAGAGGCACACTGAAGCTTTCTTT. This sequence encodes CASKRHTEAFF.

The chain's CDR3 is CASSGGAGGGYEQYF. CDR3 in DNA: TGTGCCAGCAGCGGAGGGGCAGGGGGCGGTTACGAGCAGTACTTC. The genes are TRBV5-6 and TRBJ2-7; 8 bases align to TRBD1. The CDR3 loop spans 15 amino acids. Germline-derived CDR1 and CDR2 are SGHDT and YYEEEE. J lost 4 bases, V lost 4 bases, and 10 bases had no gene match.

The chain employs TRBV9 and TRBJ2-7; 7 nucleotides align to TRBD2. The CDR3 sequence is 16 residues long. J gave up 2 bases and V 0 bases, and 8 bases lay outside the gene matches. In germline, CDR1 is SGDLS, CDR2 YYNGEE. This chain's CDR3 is CASSVDLAGVPYEQYF. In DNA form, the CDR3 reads TGTGCCAGCAGCGTAGATTTGGCGGGGGTCCCCTACGAGCAGTACTTC.

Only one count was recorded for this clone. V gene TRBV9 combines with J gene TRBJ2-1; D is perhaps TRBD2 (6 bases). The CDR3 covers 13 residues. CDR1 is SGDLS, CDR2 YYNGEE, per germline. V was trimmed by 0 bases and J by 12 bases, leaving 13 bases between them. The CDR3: CASSVDPVAAQFF. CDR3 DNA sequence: TGTGCCAGCAGCGTAGATCCGGTAGCGGCGCAGTTCTTC.

CDR3 residues: CASSQTSGTYEQYF. The CDR3 nucleotides read TGTGCCAGCAGCCAGACTAGCGGGACCTACGAGCAGTACTTC. V is TRBV7-2 and J is TRBJ2-7, with TRBD2 matching over 11 bases. Germline trimming cut 5 bases from V and 2 bases from J; bases unmatched to any gene: 2. CDR3 length: 14 amino acids. Germline V gene data show CDR1 as SGHTA and CDR2 as FQGNSA.

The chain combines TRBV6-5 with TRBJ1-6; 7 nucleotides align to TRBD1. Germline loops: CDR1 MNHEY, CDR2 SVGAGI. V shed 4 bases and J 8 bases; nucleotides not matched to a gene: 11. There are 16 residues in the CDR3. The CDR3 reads CASSLIPGTADSPLHF. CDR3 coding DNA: TGTGCCAGCAGTTTAATTCCCGGGACAGCAGATTCACCCCTCCACTTT.

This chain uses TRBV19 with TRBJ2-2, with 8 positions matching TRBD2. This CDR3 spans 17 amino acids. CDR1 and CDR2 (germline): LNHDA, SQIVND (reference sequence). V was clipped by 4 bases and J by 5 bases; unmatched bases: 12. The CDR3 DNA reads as TGTGCCAGTAGTACCCCGGGACTAGGTGCTGGAACCGGGGAGCTGTTTTTT. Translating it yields CASSTPGLGAGTGELFF.

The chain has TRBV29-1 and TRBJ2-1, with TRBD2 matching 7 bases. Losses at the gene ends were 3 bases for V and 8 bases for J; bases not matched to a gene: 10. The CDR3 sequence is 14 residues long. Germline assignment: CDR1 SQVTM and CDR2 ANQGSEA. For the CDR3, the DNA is TGCAGCGTTGATGCCTCGACTAGCTTCGATGAGCAGTTCTTC. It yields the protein CSVDASTSFDEQFF.

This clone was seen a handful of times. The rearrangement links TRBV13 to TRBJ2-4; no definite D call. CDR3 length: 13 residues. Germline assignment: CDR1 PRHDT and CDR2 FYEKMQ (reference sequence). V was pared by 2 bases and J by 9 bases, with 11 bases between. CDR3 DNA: TGTGCCAGCAGCTTACGGGTAGTGGGCATTCAGTACTTC. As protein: CASSLRVVGIQYF.

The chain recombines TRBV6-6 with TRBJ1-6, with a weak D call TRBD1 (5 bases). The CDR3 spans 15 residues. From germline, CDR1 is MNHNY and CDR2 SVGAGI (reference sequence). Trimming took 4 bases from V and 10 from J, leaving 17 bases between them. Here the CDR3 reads CASSSTPGLRSPLHF. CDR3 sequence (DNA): TGTGCCAGCAGTTCAACCCCGGGACTTCGGTCACCCCTCCACTTT.

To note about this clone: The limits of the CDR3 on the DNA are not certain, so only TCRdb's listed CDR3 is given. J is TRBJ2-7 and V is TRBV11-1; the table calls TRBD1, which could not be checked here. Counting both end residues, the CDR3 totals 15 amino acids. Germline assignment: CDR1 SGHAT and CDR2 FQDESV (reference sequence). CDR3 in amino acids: CASSFGPGQGYEQYF.

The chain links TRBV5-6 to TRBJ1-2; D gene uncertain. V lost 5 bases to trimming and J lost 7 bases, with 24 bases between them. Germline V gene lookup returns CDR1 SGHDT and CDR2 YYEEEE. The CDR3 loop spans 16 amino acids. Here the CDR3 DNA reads TGTGCCAGCAGGCCAACGGCGGGCCTAACCATGGGTGGCTACACCTTC. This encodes CASRPTAGLTMGGYTF.

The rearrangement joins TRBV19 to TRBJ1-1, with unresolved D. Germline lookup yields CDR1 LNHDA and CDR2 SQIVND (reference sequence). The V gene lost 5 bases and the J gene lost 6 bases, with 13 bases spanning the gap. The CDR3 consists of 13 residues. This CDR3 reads CASSPEIWAEAFF. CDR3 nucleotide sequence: TGTGCCAGTAGTCCGGAGATCTGGGCTGAAGCTTTCTTT.